This TCR beta chain was documented in a study of blood T cell repertoires in COVID-19 (dated by TCRdb to the early 2020s). A note on the overall study: Samples covering the acute and convalescent phases of COVID-19 were provided by collaborators in the United States, Italy and Spain. The prospective study material was composed of cDNA or gDNA derived from T cells, B-cell-depleted T cells, or PBMCs. Subjects who had been exposed to COVID-19, were actively infected with it, or had recovered from it provided the deeply sampled blood TCRbeta repertoires that made up the dataset. The repertoires were made available in a free public database intended to serve as a resource for research on the immune response to SARS-CoV-2. The samples were drawn from two sources: the first 160 participants of the ongoing ImmuneRACE study, and approximately 1,300 subjects contributed by 6 global collaborators. The sample metadata nearly always contained a de-identified subject ID, COVID-19 status, age in years and sex. Where available, HLA class I and class II types were obtained from metadata supplied by the sample provider rather than from assay-based typing.

The CDR3 measures 15 amino acids from cysteine to phenylalanine. The retained sequence is limited to the CDR3, 45 bases, with the frame set at the first base. CDR1 and CDR2 are drawn from the germline V gene: SGHRS, YFSETQ. V is trimmed back by 0 bases and J by 0 bases, and the junction contains 3 bases that no gene match accounts for. Participants in the prospective study were aged roughly 18 to 100 years, lived in 20 to 25 United States geographic areas, and enrolled through a virtual design. Cohort assignment in the prospective study relied on participant-reported clinical history from a screening survey and a study questionnaire. A participant counted as exposed if, within 2 weeks of entering the study, that participant had been in contact with someone who had a PCR-confirmed or clinician-diagnosed COVID-19 case. In the prospective study, whole blood, serum and a nasopharyngeal or oropharyngeal swab were collected from each participant by mobile phlebotomists. Participants in the prospective study had the option to provide additional blood draws and questionnaires over a roughly two-month period. Blood samples from the prospective study were shipped frozen or at room temperature prior to DNA extraction.

TCRbeta CDR3 regions were amplified from genomic DNA using the immunoSEQ Assay, a bias-controlled multiplex PCR. From the authors' description of their analysis: Within the assay, amplification of reference gene primers was used to estimate how many nucleated cells each sample contained. To quantify the absolute abundance of each unique TCRbeta CDR3 rearrangement, sequence reads were collapsed and filtered. Productive Simpson clonality was computed per sample as the square root of Simpson's diversity index over productive rearrangements. The clones in this table, taken by TCRdb from immuneACCESS, are in-frame only. Not every clone is retained; where verified, under half of the shortfall comes from an unresolved V gene, and the cause of the rest is unknown. The V and J calls and clone size were taken over from that table, and D and trimming were inferred from the DNA. This sample is represented by 350,000 to 450,000 clones; roughly 90% of them were singletons. The ten biggest clones cover just over 0.85% of the sample.

The study at large found these results: Clinical and demographic metadata were provided uncurated, with the amount varying by source and participant.

A word on this clone: It has no known antigen specificity. No quality values exist for individual bases; no much larger clone is one base distant. Other DNA variants within this sample encode the same CDR3.

Specimen: PBMCs or T cells enriched from blood (not recorded which). The sequence was collected from a middle-aged woman who had been exposed to COVID-19. The chain was built from TRBV5-1 and TRBJ2-7; the central 7 bases match TRBD2. CDR3 region: CASSLVSGGSYEQYF. The sequenced DNA is TGCGCCAGCAGCTTGGTTTCGGGGGGCTCCTACGAGCAGTACTTC.